This T cell receptor beta chain was obtained from a study of cytomegalovirus exposure and HLA in healthy donors. The CDR3 is 14 residues long. Trimming cost V 3 bases and J 3 bases, with 11 bases left between them. The germline CDR1 and CDR2 sequences are SGHAT and FQNNGV. Researchers ran the PCR with 60 Vbeta and 13 Jbeta primers. Profiling relied on immunoSEQ multiplex PCR, and the TCRdb table lists in-frame clones only, not all of them. The table lists some 190,000 clones, about 84% of them singletons. The chain links TRBV11-2 to TRBJ1-1; D is uncertain. The clonotype comes from a woman aged 30 to 39 in good health and CMV-seropositive. The sequenced material came from PBMCs. As DNA, the CDR3 is TGTGCCAGCAGCTTTTTAGGGAGGGACACTGAAGCTTTCTTT. Residues: CASSFLGRDTEAFF. Full variable domain (missing parts from reference TRBV11-2 and TRBJ1-1): EAGVAQSPRYKIIEKRQSVAFWCNPISGHATLYWYQQILGQGPKLLIQFQNNGVVDDSQLPKDRFSAERLKGVDSTLKIQPAKLEDSAVYLCASSFLGRDTEAFFGQGTRLTVV.